These 19 T cell receptor beta chains were all obtained from the same sample, sequenced in a study of CD8+ T cells in alopecia areata. cDNA prepared by RNA extraction and subsequent reverse transcription served as the template for sequencing. Libraries were prepared by immunoSEQ multiplex PCR; TCRdb keeps only in-frame clonotypes and omits some of them. Of 70,000 or so clones listed, 25% to 35% are singletons. Specified treatment: oral pan-JAK inhibitor, 5-10 mg twice daily. The sample consisted of CD8+ T cells sorted from blood, taken at week 4, from a patient treated with tofacitinib. Receptors originate from a human donor with alopecia areata.

The chain combines TRBV27 with TRBJ2-3, with 10 bases identical to TRBD2. The CDR3 totals 15 residues. V gave up 5 bases and J gave up 4 bases; unmatched junction bases: 6. CDR1 is MNHEY and CDR2 is SMNVEV in the germline V gene (reference sequence). The CDR3 sequence is CASSLPAGGSDTQYF. The CDR3 bases are TGTGCCAGCAGTCTACCAGCGGGAGGGTCAGATACGCAGTATTTT.

This clone was recorded a few times. The gene calls are TRBV7-9 and TRBJ1-1; D is unclear. The CDR3 spans 15 residues. V was shortened by 3 bases and J by 1 base, with 12 bases between the two germline ends. Looked up from germline, CDR1 is SEHNR and CDR2 is FQNEAQ (reference sequence). Written as DNA, the CDR3 is TGTGCCAGCAGCTTCCTAGGGATGAGGAACACTGAAGCTTTCTTT. Its translation: CASSFLGMRNTEAFF.

This clone showed up just a few times. This sequence joins TRBV27 and TRBJ1-5; tentatively, D is TRBD1 (6 bases). The CDR3 contains 15 residues. The germline V gene encodes CDR1 MNHEY and CDR2 SMNVEV (reference sequence). Trimming cost V 2 bases and J 2 bases, with 10 bases left between them. The CDR3 DNA follows: TGTGCCAGCAGTTTAGGGGGCGCCGGCAATCAGCCCCAGCATTTT. It yields the protein CASSLGGAGNQPQHF.

The chain couples TRBV29-1 to TRBJ2-1, with D possibly being TRBD2 (5 bases). Germline CDR1 reads SQVTM; CDR2 reads ANQGSEA. This CDR3 is 18 amino acids long. V was trimmed by 0 bases and J by 9 bases, leaving 27 bases between them. CDR3 coding DNA: TGCAGCGTTGAAGATCGAGGGCAGACCCACGGTTTAGGAACTGAGCAGTTCTTC. The encoded protein is CSVEDRGQTHGLGTEQFF.

This clone was counted only a few times. V is TRBV6-1 and J is TRBJ1-5; possible D gene TRBD1, 5 bases. Trimming took 0 bases from V and 1 from J, leaving 10 bases between them. This CDR3 comprises 16 residues. The V gene's germline CDR1 is MNHNS and CDR2 SASEGT. This CDR3 reads CASSEAKGSSNQPQHF. DNA for the CDR3: TGTGCCAGCAGTGAAGCGAAGGGGTCGAGCAATCAGCCCCAGCATTTT.

This clone showed up just a few times. This chain joins TRBV30 and TRBJ2-1; 12 bases align to TRBD2. Germline assignment: CDR1 GTSNPN and CDR2 SVGIG (reference sequence). V lost 1 base and J lost 7; bases outside the gene matches: 8. The CDR3 contains 16 residues. The CDR3: CAWSGLAGVGRNEQFF. The CDR3 bases are TGTGCCTGGAGTGGACTAGCGGGAGTTGGGAGAAATGAGCAGTTCTTC.

This clone has a handful of counts. The chain recombines TRBV7-6 with TRBJ2-7; TRBD2 matches at 12 bases. The CDR3 contains 14 residues. With 4 bases clipped from V and 5 bases from J, the junction kept 3 bases outside the gene matches. CDR1 and CDR2 from the germline V gene are SGHVS and FNYEAQ. As DNA, the CDR3 is TGTGCCAGCAGCTCTAGCGGGAGGGTCGACGAGCAGTACTTC. Amino acid sequence: CASSSSGRVDEQYF.

This clone was seen a single time. The gene calls are TRBV6-5 and TRBJ1-1; D is uncertain. Germline values: CDR1 MNHEY, CDR2 SVGAGI. The CDR3 sequence is 13 residues long. V lost 4 bases and J 2 bases, leaving 8 bases between the germline ends. The CDR3 DNA reads TGTGCCAGCAGTTCCCCAGGTAACACTGAAGCTTTCTTT. Protein product: CASSSPGNTEAFF.

This clone was seen a handful of times. CDR3 sequence: CSVERGGLFF. The CDR3 DNA follows: TGCAGCGTTGAAAGGGGTGGGCTGTTTTTT. J is TRBJ2-2 and V is TRBV29-1; D may be TRBD1 (5 bases). The CDR3 is 10 amino acids. Trimming removed 2 bases at V and 13 bases at J, with 8 bases between. Germline V gene lookup returns CDR1 SQVTM and CDR2 ANQGSEA.

The V call is TRBV7-9, the J call TRBJ1-5, with 7 positions matching TRBD1. The CDR3 runs to 15 residues. Germline CDR1 is SEHNR and CDR2 is FQNEAQ (reference sequence). The trim removed 1 base at V and 4 bases at J, leaving 4 bases unmatched. CDR3 in amino acids: CASSLGLRGNQPQHF. CDR3 in DNA: TGTGCCAGCAGCTTAGGGCTCAGGGGGAATCAGCCCCAGCATTTT.

CDR3 in amino acids: CASSPARGETQYF. The CDR3 DNA reads TGTGCCAGCAGCCCCGCCCGGGGAGAGACCCAGTACTTC. The chain employs TRBV6-6 and TRBJ2-5, with D maybe TRBD2 (5 bases). The germline V and J ends were trimmed by 6 bases and 4 bases, with 12 bases remaining between them. CDR3 size: 13 residues. CDR1 is MNHNY and CDR2 is SVGAGI in the germline V gene (reference sequence).

A few counts support this clone. The chain links TRBV7-2 to TRBJ2-3; unclear D gene. Germline V CDR1 and CDR2: SGHTA, FQGNSA. This CDR3 is 14 amino acids long. Deletions cut 1 base from V and 1 base from J, with 6 bases between. The CDR3 sequence is CASSLGDRTDTQYF. As DNA, the CDR3 is TGTGCCAGCAGCTTAGGCGATCGCACAGATACGCAGTATTTT. Based on the CDR3 plus reference TRBV7-2 and TRBJ2-3, the full variable domain is GAGVSQSPSNKVTEKGKDVELRCDPISGHTALYWYRQSLGQGLEFLIYFQGNSAPDKSGLPSDRFSAERTGGSVSTLTIQRTQQEDSAVYLCASSLGDRTDTQYFGPGTRLTVL.

This clone has only a few counts. The genes are TRBV2 and TRBJ2-5, with 14 bases aligning to TRBD2. J was trimmed by 3 bases and V by 6 bases; bases with no gene match: 9. The length of the CDR3 is 17 residues. Per the germline V gene, CDR1 is SNHLY and CDR2 is FYNNEI. CDR3 sequence: CASSSPGLAGEKETQYF. The CDR3 DNA follows: TGTGCCAGCAGCTCTCCGGGACTAGCGGGGGAAAAAGAGACCCAGTACTTC.

Only one count was recorded for this clone. The chain uses TRBV10-3 and TRBJ2-7; weak D call: TRBD2 (7 bases). CDR3 length equals 13 residues. Trimming left V 11 bases short and J 2 bases short, with 16 bases between. CDR1 and CDR2 (germline): ENHRY, SYGVKD. The CDR3 region is CAVRGGGTYEQYF. The CDR3 DNA follows: TGTGCCGTTAGGGGGGGAGGGACCTACGAGCAGTACTTC.

This chain uses TRBV6-6 with TRBJ1-1; TRBD1 aligns across 7 bases. Per the germline V gene, CDR1 is MNHNY and CDR2 is SVGAGI (reference sequence). The CDR3 loop spans 13 amino acids. The V segment lost 6 bases and the J segment 7 bases; nucleotides outside the gene matches: 8. The CDR3 is CASRPGGWNEAFF. The CDR3 DNA is TGTGCCAGCAGACCAGGGGGTTGGAATGAAGCTTTCTTT.

This clone has at least ten counts. This CDR3 is CASRILQSGANVLTF. The CDR3 DNA is TGTGCCAGCAGGATACTACAGTCTGGGGCCAACGTCCTGACTTTC. The gene calls are TRBV6-1 and TRBJ2-6; D is unclear. The CDR3 is 15 residues long. The V gene's germline CDR1 is MNHNS and CDR2 SASEGT. The V gene lost 6 bases and the J gene lost 1 base, with 10 bases spanning the gap.

The table lists this clone with many counts. The rearrangement joins TRBV6-4 to TRBJ2-1; 12 positions agree with TRBD2. V lost 5 bases and J lost 2; bases outside the gene matches: 4. The CDR3 covers 16 residues. Germline CDR1 and CDR2: MRHNA and SNTAGT. This CDR3 is CASSRLAGDPYNEQFF. The CDR3 coding sequence is TGTGCCAGCAGTCGACTAGCGGGAGACCCCTACAATGAGCAGTTCTTC.

The rearrangement links TRBV29-1 to TRBJ2-1; the match to TRBD1 covers 7 bases. V lost 3 bases, J lost 2 bases, and 7 bases stayed unmatched. Germline values: CDR1 SQVTM, CDR2 ANQGSEA. This CDR3 has 15 residues. CDR3 amino acids: CSVDTGDIAYNEQFF. The CDR3 DNA reads TGCAGCGTTGACACAGGGGACATAGCCTACAATGAGCAGTTCTTC.

The chain recombines TRBV30 with TRBJ2-2; the match to TRBD2 covers 9 bases. V lost 4 bases to trimming and J lost 1 base; unmatched junction nucleotides: 7. The CDR3 contains 16 residues. In germline, CDR1 is GTSNPN, CDR2 SVGIG (reference sequence). The CDR3 loop is CAWTTGLALNTGELFF. The DNA of the CDR3 is TGTGCCTGGACTACCGGACTAGCGCTGAACACCGGGGAGCTGTTTTTT.